The next 25 T cell receptor beta chains were all read from a single sample in a study of blood T cell repertoires in COVID-19 (dated by TCRdb to about 2020). Library method: the immunoSEQ multiplex PCR assay. TCRdb provides this immuneACCESS table in a form limited to in-frame rearrangements. Some clones are lacking; in checked studies, under half of them reflect an unresolved V gene, and why the rest are absent is not known. In this sample the table shows around 160,000 clones, approximately 91% of which occur a single time. The ten largest clones capture about 2% of the sample. The sample was peripheral blood. The source of these receptors is a young man with acute or convalescent COVID-19.

The V gene is TRBV2, the J gene TRBJ1-4, with D unclear. The CDR3 consists of 14 residues. Germline V gene sequence: CDR1 SNHLY, CDR2 FYNNEI. Trimming pared 4 bases from V and 7 bases from J, leaving 13 bases between. CDR3 nucleotides: TGTGCCAGCAGTGGGCGGTCGGTTAGTGAAAAACTGTTTTTT. Protein sequence: CASSGRSVSEKLFF.

V is TRBV15 and J is TRBJ2-1, with a tentative D call TRBD1 (7 bases). Trimming stripped 1 base from V and 6 bases from J, with 19 bases between. The germline gives CDR1 LNHNV, CDR2 YYDKDF (reference sequence). The CDR3 has 17 amino acids. The CDR3 region has the DNA TGTGCCACCAGCAGAGCTTTGGGCAGGGGGGTCCCCAATGAGCAGTTCTTC. Encoded protein: CATSRALGRGVPNEQFF.

The rearrangement joins TRBV6-5 to TRBJ1-2; 9 positions agree with TRBD1. The CDR3 covers 13 residues. V shed 6 bases and J 6 bases; nucleotides not matched to a gene: 5. Germline assignment: CDR1 MNHEY and CDR2 SVGAGI. CDR3 in DNA: TGTGCCAGCAGCACCGGGACAGGGAATGGCTACACCTTC. Protein: CASSTGTGNGYTF.

The chain recombines TRBV7-6 with TRBJ1-4; maybe TRBD1 (5 bases). Germline loops: CDR1 SGHVS, CDR2 FNYEAQ. The germline V and J ends were trimmed by 4 bases and 5 bases, with 8 bases remaining between them. The CDR3 loop spans 13 amino acids. The CDR3 region has the DNA TGTGCCAGCAGCTACCCAGGGAATGAAAAACTGTTTTTT. Translating gives CASSYPGNEKLFF.

This clone was observed a handful of times. This CDR3 is also generated by other DNA sequences in the sample. The gene calls are TRBV6-5 and TRBJ2-7; TRBD1 matches 9 bases. In germline, CDR1 is MNHEY, CDR2 SVGAGI. V shed 5 bases, J shed 4 bases, and the junction held 6 bases outside the gene matches. The CDR3 spans 14 residues. The CDR3 DNA reads as TGTGCCAGCAGTCCCGGGACAGGGAGGTACGAGCAGTACTTC. Encoded protein: CASSPGTGRYEQYF.

V usage is TRBV11-2 and J usage is TRBJ1-2; 8 bases align to TRBD1. Germline-derived CDR1 and CDR2 are SGHAT and FQNNGV. Germline trimming cut 5 bases from V and 4 bases from J; bases unmatched to any gene: 3. The CDR3 covers 13 residues. The CDR3 spells CASSPDRVYGYTF. The CDR3 nucleotides read TGTGCCAGCAGCCCGGACAGGGTCTATGGCTACACCTTC.

The rearrangement links TRBV10-2 to TRBJ2-1; maybe TRBD2 (5 bases). The CDR3 is made up of 16 amino acids. Germline CDR1 WSHSY, CDR2 SAAADI. Trimming removed 3 bases from V and 4 bases from J, with 16 bases in between. The CDR3 protein is CASSDPSGDAYNEQFF. In DNA, the CDR3 is TGCGCCAGCAGTGACCCCAGCGGAGACGCTTACAATGAGCAGTTCTTC.

The genes are TRBV4-1 and TRBJ2-1, with 9 bases matching TRBD2. With 3 bases clipped from V and 4 bases from J, the junction kept 7 bases outside the gene matches. Germline V gene data show CDR1 as MGHRA and CDR2 as YSYEKL. The CDR3 is made up of 16 amino acids. In DNA, the CDR3 is TGCGCCAGCAGCCAGGGGTGGCTAGCGGGGTACAATGAGCAGTTCTTC. Its translation is CASSQGWLAGYNEQFF.

The rearrangement links TRBV27 to TRBJ2-7; D is undetermined. Trimming took 5 bases from V and 9 from J, leaving 17 bases between them. Per germline, CDR1 MNHEY and CDR2 SMNVEV (reference sequence). The CDR3 is made up of 13 amino acids. CDR3 amino acids: CASSLTIGTGQYF. The CDR3 nucleotides are TGTGCCAGCAGTCTTACAATAGGTACGGGGCAGTACTTC.

The rearrangement links TRBV16 to TRBJ2-7; 7 bases map to TRBD1. J lost 1 base, V lost 6 bases, and 3 bases had no gene match. The CDR3 runs 13 residues. Per germline, CDR1 KGHSY and CDR2 FQNENV. The CDR3 DNA is TGTGCCAGCAGTCAGGACAGGTCCTACGAGCAGTACTTC. Residues: CASSQDRSYEQYF. The variable domain in full, completed from reference TRBV16 and TRBJ2-7, reads GEEVAQTPKHLVRGEGQKAKLYCAPIKGHSYVFWYQQVLKNEFKFLISFQNENVFDETGMPKERFSAKCLPNSPCSLEIQATKLEDSAVYFCASSQDRSYEQYFGPGTRLTVT.

V is TRBV2 and J is TRBJ1-3; TRBD1 is a possible D gene (5 bases). Germline CDR1 is SNHLY and CDR2 is FYNNEI. V was trimmed by 2 bases and J by 0 bases, leaving 11 bases between them. The CDR3 consists of 16 residues. This CDR3 reads CASSEIGASSGNTIYF. The DNA of the CDR3 is TGTGCCAGCAGTGAAATAGGGGCTTCCTCTGGAAACACCATATATTTT.

The V and J genes are TRBV11-2 and TRBJ1-2; D perhaps matches TRBD1 (5 bases). The germline V gene encodes CDR1 SGHAT and CDR2 FQNNGV. The CDR3 has 14 amino acids. V lost 5 bases to trimming and J lost 6 bases, with 16 bases between them. The CDR3: CASSQLDGHDGYTF. In DNA, the CDR3 is TGTGCCAGCAGCCAATTAGACGGACACGATGGCTACACCTTC. The entire variable domain, with the rest obtained from reference TRBV11-2 and TRBJ1-2, is as follows: EAGVAQSPRYKIIEKRQSVAFWCNPISGHATLYWYQQILGQGPKLLIQFQNNGVVDDSQLPKDRFSAERLKGVDSTLKIQPAKLEDSAVYLCASSQLDGHDGYTFGSGTRLTVV.

A remark on this clone: The same CDR3 is also encoded by other DNA sequences in this sample. This chain links TRBV18 with TRBJ1-1; D gene uncertain. Trimming took off 4 bases at V and 3 bases at J, with 9 bases between the two ends. Germline assignment: CDR1 KGHSH and CDR2 LQKENI. The CDR3 has 13 amino acids. CDR3 residues: CASSLTGDTEAFF. In DNA, the CDR3 is TGTGCCAGCTCACTGACCGGGGACACTGAAGCTTTCTTT.

This chain joins TRBV10-3 and TRBJ1-2, with 7 bases lining up with TRBD1. Germline V gene sequence: CDR1 ENHRY, CDR2 SYGVKD. The ends lost 2 bases at V and 8 bases at J; junction bases unmatched: 14. CDR3 length: 16 amino acids. CDR3 sequence: CAISEGAGEQGRGYTF. The CDR3 DNA reads as TGTGCCATCAGTGAGGGGGCAGGAGAACAGGGGAGAGGCTACACCTTC.

The chain uses TRBV3-1 (or the pseudogene TRBV3-2) and TRBJ2-1; possibly TRBD2 for D (6 bases). CDR1 LGHDT and CDR2 YNNKEL come from the germline V gene (reference sequence). Trimming took off 3 bases at V and 10 bases at J, with 16 bases between the two ends. The CDR3 length is 14 residues. The CDR3 DNA reads TGTGCCAGCAGCCAGGGGTACCGGGGGAGGGAGCAGTTCTTC. This gives the protein CASSQGYRGREQFF.

The chain uses TRBV2 and TRBJ1-2, with TRBD1 matching over 8 bases. The CDR3 runs 15 residues. The V segment lost 7 bases and the J segment 1 base; nucleotides outside the gene matches: 8. Germline CDR1 is SNHLY and CDR2 is FYNNEI. CDR3 sequence: CASKGVTGGNYGYTF. CDR3 DNA: TGTGCCAGCAAAGGGGTTACAGGGGGTAACTATGGCTACACCTTC.

The CDR3 sequence: CASSQEKPRGFYTGYTF. The CDR3 bases are TGCGCCAGCAGCCAAGAAAAGCCACGGGGGTTTTATACGGGCTACACCTTC. The rearrangement links TRBV4-1 to TRBJ1-2; D may be TRBD1 (5 bases). Germline V lookup: CDR1 MGHRA, CDR2 YSYEKL. The CDR3 has 17 amino acids. V lost 0 bases and J lost 8, with 22 bases in between.

The rearrangement uses TRBV5-1 and TRBJ1-1; the D gene is possibly TRBD1 (6 bases). Germline CDR1 and CDR2: SGHRS and YFSETQ. The V gene lost 2 bases and the J gene lost 1 base, with 9 bases spanning the gap. CDR3 length: 14 residues. DNA for the CDR3: TGCGCCAGCAGCTTAGAGGGGGAGAACACTGAAGCTTTCTTT. Protein product: CASSLEGENTEAFF.

The genes are TRBV27 and TRBJ2-2; D is unclear. The CDR3 consists of 16 residues. The germline V and J ends were trimmed by 1 base and 0 bases, with 9 bases remaining between them. The germline V gene encodes CDR1 MNHEY and CDR2 SMNVEV (reference sequence). CDR3 protein: CASSLYKTTNTGELFF. CDR3 DNA sequence: TGTGCCAGCAGTTTATATAAGACAACGAACACCGGGGAGCTGTTTTTT.

The genes are TRBV30 and TRBJ1-2; D is perhaps TRBD1 (5 bases). Between the trimmed V and J ends, which lost 4 bases and 3 bases, there was a span of 9 bases. There are 12 residues in the CDR3. Germline assignment: CDR1 GTSNPN and CDR2 SVGIG (reference sequence). The CDR3 sequence: CAWMGRDYGYTF. The CDR3 nucleotides read TGTGCCTGGATGGGCAGGGACTATGGCTACACCTTC.

This chain links TRBV6-5 with TRBJ1-1; 8 bases fit TRBD1. The trim removed 0 bases at V and 0 bases at J, leaving 3 bases unmatched. This CDR3 contains 16 residues. The germline CDR1 and CDR2 sequences are MNHEY and SVGAGI. Here the CDR3 DNA reads TGTGCCAGCAGTTACTCCGCGACAGGGGTGAACACTGAAGCTTTCTTT. As protein: CASSYSATGVNTEAFF.

This clone was observed a single time. V usage is TRBV4-1 and J usage is TRBJ2-7; D is uncertain. In germline, CDR1 is MGHRA, CDR2 YSYEKL. Trimming shortened V by 4 bases and J by 0 bases, and 10 bases separated the two germline ends. The CDR3 covers 14 residues. CDR3 protein: CASSPWHVSYEQYF. In DNA form, the CDR3 reads TGCGCCAGCAGCCCCTGGCACGTCTCCTACGAGCAGTACTTC.

The rearrangement links TRBV7-4 to TRBJ1-5, with D possibly TRBD1 on 6 matching bases. Germline CDR1 reads SGHVT; CDR2 reads SQSDAQ. The ends were cut back, 2 bases at V and 5 bases at J, with 19 bases in the middle. The CDR3 consists of 17 residues. This CDR3 reads CASSLSSSDRKDQPQHF. The CDR3 nucleotides are TGTGCCAGCAGCTTAAGTTCGTCGGACAGAAAAGATCAGCCCCAGCATTTT.

The J gene is TRBJ2-7, the V gene TRBV5-6; D is uncertain. Germline V gene sequence: CDR1 SGHDT, CDR2 YYEEEE. This CDR3 spans 14 amino acids. The V end was cut by 4 bases, the J end by 1 base, with 12 bases between. CDR3 residues: CASSLGLGSYEQYF. For the CDR3, the DNA is TGTGCCAGCAGCCTGGGCCTCGGGTCCTACGAGCAGTACTTC.

V usage is TRBV6-5 and J usage is TRBJ1-2; a possible D gene is TRBD1 (5 bases). The CDR3 length is 14 residues. V was shortened by 2 bases and J by 3 bases, with 10 bases between the two germline ends. The germline V gene has CDR1 MNHEY and CDR2 SVGAGI. The CDR3 sequence: CASSYLDRDYGYTF. The CDR3 coding sequence is TGTGCCAGCAGTTACCTTGACAGAGACTATGGCTACACCTTC.